Below, 25 T cell receptor beta chains from the same sample are listed, as sequenced in a study of T cell changes during pregnancy in multiple sclerosis. Using immunoSEQ multiplex PCR, the repertoire was profiled, and TCRdb retains in-frame clones only, with some absent. The sample includes tens of thousands of clones, roughly 93% of them seen just once. Specimen: CD8+ T cells from peripheral blood mononuclear cells, collected after pregnancy. Receptors originate from a female donor with multiple sclerosis, enrolled in a pregnancy study.

The chain has TRBV6-4 and TRBJ2-2; 8 nucleotides align to TRBD2. This CDR3 region has 16 residues. Germline assignment: CDR1 MRHNA and CDR2 SNTAGT. Germline trimming cut 0 bases from V and 2 bases from J; bases unmatched to any gene: 2. The CDR3 DNA reads TGTGCCAGCAGTGACTCCGGGACTAGTAACACCGGGGAGCTGTTTTTT. Translated, it gives CASSDSGTSNTGELFF.

This rearrangement joins TRBV27 to TRBJ2-1, with TRBD1 identical over 7 bases. Germline values: CDR1 MNHEY, CDR2 SMNVEV (reference sequence). The CDR3 sequence is 16 residues long. Unmatched junction bases numbered 10, after V lost 2 bases and J lost 6 bases. The CDR3 reads CASSLTRQGFINEQFF. CDR3 DNA sequence: TGTGCCAGCAGTTTAACGCGACAGGGTTTTATCAATGAGCAGTTCTTC.

The chain links TRBV29-1 to TRBJ2-5; tentative D call: TRBD2 (5 bases). Germline CDR1 SQVTM, CDR2 ANQGSEA. The CDR3 consists of 10 residues. Deletions cut 8 bases from V and 8 bases from J, with 12 bases between. The CDR3 region is CSLRGETQYF. Here the CDR3 DNA reads TGCAGCTTACGGGGAGAAACCCAGTACTTC.

The V and J genes are TRBV9 and TRBJ2-7; 7 bases are a match to TRBD2. Germline V gene lookup returns CDR1 SGDLS and CDR2 YYNGEE. This CDR3 contains 15 residues. The junction had 14 bases not matched to a gene; V was cut back by 4 bases and J by 7 bases. The CDR3 DNA follows: TGTGCCAGCAGCCCTAAAGGCGGGGGAACGAGGGAGCAGTACTTC. Translated: CASSPKGGGTREQYF.

This chain uses TRBV28 with TRBJ2-3; D is possibly TRBD1 (5 bases). Per germline, CDR1 MDHEN and CDR2 SYDVKM. Trimming removed 5 bases from V and 0 bases from J, with 12 bases in between. The CDR3 has 15 residues. The CDR3 nucleotides are TGTGCCAGCAGTCCGGACACCACTAGCACAGATACGCAGTATTTT. It specifies CASSPDTTSTDTQYF.

The rearrangement links TRBV4-1 to TRBJ2-5; D call uncertain. Deletions cut 3 bases from V and 5 bases from J, with 7 bases between. CDR3 length: 12 residues. The V gene's germline CDR1 is MGHRA and CDR2 YSYEKL. In nucleotides, the CDR3 is TGCGCCAGCAGCCAGATCGCGGAGACCCAGTACTTC. Translation: CASSQIAETQYF.

This chain links TRBV5-8 with TRBJ1-2; TRBD1 aligns across 7 bases. V lost 1 base and J lost 7; bases outside the gene matches: 4. CDR1 is SGHTS and CDR2 is YDEGEE in the germline V gene. This CDR3 has 13 amino acids. Written as DNA, the CDR3 is TGTGCCAGCAGCTTGAGGGGGCTTGGTGGCTACACCTTC. Residues: CASSLRGLGGYTF.

The rearrangement joins TRBV11-2 to TRBJ2-5; TRBD2 aligns across 7 bases. The germline V gene has CDR1 SGHAT and CDR2 FQNNGV. Trimming at V came to 8 bases and at J to 3 bases, leaving 6 bases not matched to a gene. The CDR3 is 13 residues long. The CDR3 loop reads CASGAGNEETQYF. CDR3 nucleotide sequence: TGTGCCAGCGGAGCGGGAAATGAAGAGACCCAGTACTTC.

The rearrangement links TRBV2 to TRBJ2-7; TRBD1 matches 9 bases. CDR1 and CDR2 (germline): SNHLY, FYNNEI. Germline trimming cut 3 bases from V and 5 bases from J; bases unmatched to any gene: 8. The CDR3 runs 15 residues. The chain's CDR3 is CASSDGDRDPDEQYF. Here the CDR3 DNA reads TGTGCCAGCAGTGACGGGGACAGGGATCCGGACGAGCAGTACTTC.

V usage is TRBV9 and J usage is TRBJ2-7; D unclear. The V end lost 0 bases, the J end lost 5 bases, and 6 bases lay between the germline ends. From germline, CDR1 is SGDLS and CDR2 YYNGEE. The CDR3 is 12 residues long. CDR3 DNA: TGTGCCAGCAGCGTAGCTGAGGACGAGCAGTACTTC. Its protein product is CASSVAEDEQYF. The entire variable domain, with the rest obtained from reference TRBV9 and TRBJ2-7, is as follows: DSGVTQTPKHLITATGQRVTLRCSPRSGDLSVYWYQQSLDQGLQFLIQYYNGEERAKGNILERFSAQQFPDLHSELNLSSLELGDSALYFCASSVAEDEQYFGPGTRLTVT.

The V call is TRBV15, the J call TRBJ2-7; 8 positions match TRBD1. Per the germline V gene, CDR1 is LNHNV and CDR2 is YYDKDF (reference sequence). J gave up 3 bases and V 5 bases, and 9 bases lay outside the gene matches. The CDR3 is made up of 15 amino acids. The CDR3 reads CATSGGQGGNYEQYF. The CDR3 nucleotides read TGTGCCACCAGCGGAGGACAGGGAGGAAACTACGAGCAGTACTTC.

This clone was recorded a few times. The chain links TRBV7-9 to TRBJ2-7, with D perhaps TRBD2 (6 bases). Germline-derived CDR1 and CDR2 are SEHNR and FQNEAQ (reference sequence). This CDR3 comprises 15 residues. V lost 5 bases, J lost 2 bases, and 16 bases lay in between. The CDR3 loop reads CASSPKAGTPYEQYF. The CDR3 DNA is TGTGCCAGCAGCCCAAAGGCAGGGACTCCCTACGAGCAGTACTTC. Based on the CDR3 plus reference TRBV7-9 and TRBJ2-7, the full variable domain is DTGVSQNPRHKITKRGQNVTFRCDPISEHNRLYWYRQTLGQGPEFLTYFQNEAQLEKSRLLSDRFSAERPKGSFSTLEIQRTEQGDSAMYLCASSPKAGTPYEQYFGPGTRLTVT.

This clone was picked up one time. This sequence joins TRBV5-1 and TRBJ1-4; the D is unclear. Trimming took off 7 bases at V and 5 bases at J, with 9 bases between the two ends. The CDR3 extends over 12 amino acids. The V gene's germline CDR1 is SGHRS and CDR2 YFSETQ. CDR3 amino acids: CASGDSNEKLFF. In nucleotides, the CDR3 is TGCGCCAGCGGTGACTCCAATGAAAAACTGTTTTTT.

This clone was seen only a few times. This rearrangement joins TRBV19 to TRBJ1-1; no clear D. The CDR3 has 12 amino acids. Germline-derived CDR1 and CDR2 are LNHDA and SQIVND (reference sequence). With 3 bases removed from V and 5 bases from J, the gap between germline ends came to 7 bases. The CDR3 bases are TGTGCCAGTAGTATCCCGCGGACTGAAGCTTTCTTT. This codes for CASSIPRTEAFF.

The V and J genes are TRBV30 and TRBJ2-1, with a weak D call TRBD1 (5 bases). The germline V gene has CDR1 GTSNPN and CDR2 SVGIG (reference sequence). The V and J ends lost 2 bases and 3 bases respectively, with 8 bases between them. This CDR3 has 13 residues. The CDR3 here is CAWSIGDYNEQFF. CDR3 coding DNA: TGTGCCTGGAGTATAGGGGACTACAATGAGCAGTTCTTC.

V gene TRBV28 combines with J gene TRBJ1-1, with D perhaps matching TRBD1 (6 bases). Trimming took off 6 bases at V and 7 bases at J, with 12 bases between the two ends. This CDR3 is built from 12 residues. The germline V gene has CDR1 MDHEN and CDR2 SYDVKM. The CDR3 is CASRAGVVEAFF. As DNA, the CDR3 is TGTGCCAGCAGAGCAGGGGTGGTTGAAGCTTTCTTT.

The CDR3 bases are TGTGCCAGCAGCTTAGAACTAGCGTCCTACAATGAGCAGTTCTTC. It encodes CASSLELASYNEQFF. The rearrangement uses TRBV7-7 and TRBJ2-1; 7 positions agree with TRBD2. Trimming at V came to 1 base and at J to 1 base, leaving 1 base not matched to a gene. Per the germline V gene, CDR1 is SSHAT and CDR2 is FNYEAQ (reference sequence). The CDR3 is 15 residues long.

This clone has just one count. The chain employs TRBV4-3 and TRBJ1-4, with 11 bases identical to TRBD1. The CDR3 sequence is 16 residues long. V lost 1 base, J lost 6 bases, and 4 bases stayed unmatched. Germline assignment: CDR1 LGHNA and CDR2 YSLEER. The CDR3 reads CASSQAWTGGDEKLFF. Here the CDR3 DNA reads TGCGCCAGCAGCCAAGCCTGGACAGGGGGCGATGAAAAACTGTTTTTT.

The chain employs TRBV27 and TRBJ1-6; TRBD1 might be the D (5 bases). CDR3 length: 15 residues. CDR1 and CDR2 (germline): MNHEY, SMNVEV (reference sequence). V lost 6 bases and J lost 14, with 23 bases in between. CDR3 sequence: CASSDSAAAAGALHF. Here the CDR3 DNA reads TGTGCCAGCAGCGACAGCGCCGCCGCCGCCGGAGCCCTCCACTTT.

V is TRBV6-1 and J is TRBJ2-7; TRBD1 matches 11 bases. V shed 2 bases and J 5 bases; nucleotides not matched to a gene: 5. The CDR3 has 15 residues. CDR1 and CDR2 (germline): MNHNS, SASEGT. In nucleotides, the CDR3 is TGTGCCAGCAGTGAACCGGGACAGGGGGAGGACGAGCAGTACTTC. Translated: CASSEPGQGEDEQYF.

This chain uses TRBV7-8 with TRBJ2-7, with 11 positions matching TRBD2. In germline, CDR1 is SGHVS, CDR2 FQNEAQ. The CDR3 is 16 amino acids. With V trimmed by 1 base and J by 3 bases, 5 bases remained unmatched. This chain's CDR3 is CASSLGSTSGSYEQYF. CDR3 DNA sequence: TGTGCCAGCAGCTTAGGAAGTACTAGCGGGAGCTACGAGCAGTACTTC.

This chain links TRBV15 with TRBJ2-7, with D tentatively TRBD2 (5 bases). Germline CDR1 reads LNHNV; CDR2 reads YYDKDF (reference sequence). The CDR3 is 15 residues long. The germline V and J ends were trimmed by 4 bases and 6 bases, with 19 bases remaining between them. CDR3 bases: TGTGCCACCAGCACCCTACGGTGGGGAGCTAGCGAGCAGTACTTC. Translation gives CATSTLRWGASEQYF.

The chain has TRBV7-8 and TRBJ2-1; TRBD2 is a possible D gene (7 bases). The CDR3 has 16 amino acids. The V gene's germline CDR1 is SGHVS and CDR2 FQNEAQ. Trimming removed 1 base from V and 1 base from J, with 11 bases in between. CDR3 region: CASSLGGGTSYNEQFF. In nucleotides, the CDR3 is TGTGCCAGCAGCTTAGGGGGAGGGACATCCTACAATGAGCAGTTCTTC.

The chain joins TRBV29-1 to TRBJ2-7; possible D gene TRBD1, 6 bases. Germline lookup yields CDR1 SQVTM and CDR2 ANQGSEA. The CDR3 extends over 14 amino acids. Trimming took off 4 bases at V and 2 bases at J, with 15 bases between the two ends. CDR3 amino acids: CSVVGQGLTYEQYF. CDR3 coding DNA: TGCAGCGTTGTAGGGCAGGGGCTGACCTACGAGCAGTACTTC.

This clone was found once. The chain uses TRBV7-6 and TRBJ2-2, with 15 bases lining up with TRBD2. From germline, CDR1 is SGHVS and CDR2 FNYEAQ. This CDR3 is 19 amino acids long. Trimming cost V 5 bases and J 5 bases; bases outside gene matches: 12. This chain's CDR3 is CASSPRSWTSGGATGELFF. As DNA, the CDR3 is TGTGCCAGCAGCCCGCGGTCTTGGACTAGCGGGGGGGCTACCGGGGAGCTGTTTTTT.